This T cell receptor (beta chain) was captured by sequencing in a study of beta chain features in type 1 diabetes (dated by TCRdb to the late 2010s). In the study overall: No differences in mean age, gender distribution, total cell number or subset yield were found between patients and healthy donors. A total of about 100,000,000 sorted cells were examined across all samples, and RNA yield correlated strongly with the number of cells per subset. In the study, TCRB repertoires of sorted circulating CD4+ T cell subsets from recently diagnosed type 1 diabetes patients were compared with those of matched healthy donors. Naive and central memory subsets were obtained from all 28 donors, but regulatory and stem cell-like memory subsets were isolated from only 8 patients and roughly 8 healthy donors.

The CDR3 measures 16 amino acids from cysteine to phenylalanine. Only the CDR3 DNA is retained, 48 bases long and in frame from the first base. CDR1 and CDR2 were assigned from the germline V gene as KGHSH and LQKENI. The investigation overall reported the following: In all four CD4+ subsets, TCRB CDR3 length was moderately but significantly shorter in type 1 diabetes patients. Naive, central memory and regulatory TCRB repertoires appeared more similar among patients than among healthy donors. Patients with type 1 diabetes made fewer insertions and deleted more nucleotides at VDJ recombination sites, implying thymic rearrangement abnormalities. Sequencing cDNA rather than genomic DNA could over-represent highly expressing activated cells, although activation and CD3 levels did not differ between groups. Shorter templates might be favored by PCR, yet because patient and control samples were amplified and corrected together, any such skew would affect both groups equally. Only small numbers of individuals were included in the HLA sub-analyses, which left unresolved whether HLA type had any influence on TCRB rearrangement.

A single peripheral blood draw of approximately 100 mL on average was collected from each donor into heparinised tubes. Using a panel that included CD45RO, CCR7, CD25, CD127, CD95 and CD27, naive, central memory, regulatory and stem cell-like memory CD4+ T cells were sorted on a BD FACSAria II. A purity above 95% was achieved for all sorted populations. Right away, PBMCs were isolated by Lymphoprep density gradient centrifugation and were stained directly, with no culture step. So that batch effects would be minimized, each experiment stained and sorted samples in pairs, pairing one healthy donor with one patient. The entire isolated RNA was reverse transcribed using the High Capacity cDNA Reverse Transcription Kit, and thus expressed TCRB transcripts were sequenced. Naive, central memory and regulatory T cell samples underwent deep immunoSEQ sequencing, averaging approximately 3.5 million total reads per sample. Sorted cells were lysed in RLT buffer and RNA was extracted with DNase-treated RNeasy Micro or Mini kits, depending on cell number. To prevent cross-contamination, each cell subset was processed individually, whereas patient and healthy donor samples were processed jointly. TCRB sequences were amplified from cDNA with the immunoSEQ multiplex PCR, producing 87-bp fragments spanning the CDR3 region. Sequencing of the amplicons was performed on the Illumina HiSeq platform. In the source study's methods: PCR bias was computationally corrected using synthetic template baselines, reads within Hamming distance 2 were collapsed, and singletons that could not be merged were discarded. By aligning reads against IMGT, V, D and J genes, CDR3 length, and insertions or deletions at six rearrangement sites were assigned. Within each subset, clonotype counts were normalized to sorted cell number, after which true diversity and Gini coefficients were computed with the tcR R package. Repertoire sharing was quantified using the overlap coefficient calculated on TCRB nucleotide sequences. TCRdb holds this immuneACCESS table with in-frame rearrangements only. Some clones are missing; in checked studies, unresolved V genes explain under half, and the rest has no known cause. From that table come the V and J calls and clone size; the DNA was used to work out D and trimming. Across this sample there are about 160,000 clones, with approximately 9.9% seen only once. The leading ten clones occupy roughly 2.5% of the sample.

The sample holds a few counts of this clone. The target of this receptor is not known. Sequence at one end of the junction differs from germline and may be a read error. Recombination linked TRBV18 to TRBJ2-1; tentative D gene TRBD1, with 8 bases matching. This receptor was taken from a woman in her late teens or twenties in good health. Material: central memory CD4+ T cells from blood. The nucleotides are TGTGCCAGCTCCCCACAGGGGGGGGCTGGTTACAATGAGCAGTTCTTC. Translated, it gives CASSPQGGAGYNEQFF.